This T cell receptor (beta chain) was captured by sequencing in a study of T cell repertoires in cytomegalovirus infection. Study-level background: The authors used CMV epitopes that were HLA-C-restricted (recently identified) and HLA-B-restricted (well studied). The study's findings and limits: HLA-C-restricted CMV-specific TCR beta clonotypes were dominant in the ex vivo response.

V was clipped by 1 base and J by 0 bases, with 10 bases between them. The CDR3 is 15 amino acids. CDR1 and CDR2 from the germline V gene are MDHEN and SYDVKM. Via MiXCR, TCRdb re-called the reads, giving one row per CDR3 protein. This sample has 450,000 to 550,000 distinct CDR3 sequences; about 42% occur once, and the top ten carry about 41%. This clonotype was found a few times. Its specificity is unknown. This rearrangement joins TRBV28 to TRBJ2-7, with D possibly being TRBD2 (7 bases). Sample: cultured PBMCs, taken from culture after CMV antigen stimulation. The receptor comes from a human donor in good health (CMV status not recorded). Some clones in this sample may be carry-over from other donors' samples. Here the CDR3 reads CASSLFGGPSYEQYF. The CDR3 nucleotides read TGTGCCAGCAGTTTATTCGGGGGGCCCTCCTACGAGCAGTACTTC.